A single sample gave rise to the 9 T cell receptor beta chains below, sequenced in a study of lymphopenia after photon versus proton radiotherapy. Here immunoSEQ multiplex PCR was the method, and the copy in TCRdb shows in-frame clones only, minus some. The sample records 25,000 to 30,000 clones, approximately 85% being singletons. Sequencing used peripheral blood, obtained from a patient treated with photon-based radiotherapy. The receptors come from a man aged 25-45 years with gastric cancer.

This chain links TRBV4-1 with TRBJ2-7, with TRBD1 matching 9 bases. The V gene's germline CDR1 is MGHRA and CDR2 YSYEKL. The CDR3 runs to 19 residues. V lost 1 base to trimming and J lost 2 bases; unmatched junction nucleotides: 15. The CDR3 region has the DNA TGCGCCAGCAGCCAAGGTTCATCGGGGCCTACAGGGGGCGCCTACGAGCAGTACTTC. Amino acid sequence: CASSQGSSGPTGGAYEQYF.

This clone was observed a single time. This rearrangement joins TRBV2 to TRBJ2-2; D perhaps matches TRBD2 (6 bases). V lost 7 bases, J lost 3 bases, and 15 bases lay in between. Germline V gives CDR1 SNHLY, CDR2 FYNNEI. CDR3 length: 15 amino acids. In nucleotides, the CDR3 is TGTGCCAGCACCCTCCTTACGGGGGACACCGGGGAGCTGTTTTTT. It encodes CASTLLTGDTGELFF.

The chain uses TRBV7-3 and TRBJ2-2; a possible D gene is TRBD2 (5 bases). Germline V lookup: CDR1 SGHTA, CDR2 FQGTGA. This CDR3 is 15 amino acids long. The V end was cut by 2 bases, the J end by 5 bases, with 12 bases between. CDR3 amino acids: CASSLGEGSTGELFF. The CDR3 bases are TGTGCCAGCAGCTTAGGCGAGGGATCGACCGGGGAGCTGTTTTTT. The full variable domain, rest sourced from reference TRBV7-3 and TRBJ2-2, is GAGVSQTPSNKVTEKGKYVELRCDPISGHTALYWYRQSLGQGPEFLIYFQGTGAADDSGLPNDRFFAVRPEGSVSTLKIQRTERGDSAVYLCASSLGEGSTGELFFGEGSRLTVL.

The chain employs TRBV6-5 and TRBJ1-5; D uncertain. The CDR3 runs 14 residues. The germline V gene has CDR1 MNHEY and CDR2 SVGAGI. With 5 bases removed from V and 5 bases from J, the gap between germline ends came to 13 bases. DNA for the CDR3: TGTGCCAGCAGTGAAACATACAGAGATCAGCCCCAGCATTTT. Protein: CASSETYRDQPQHF.

This chain links TRBV18 with TRBJ2-1; D is undetermined. This CDR3 has 15 residues. CDR1 KGHSH and CDR2 LQKENI come from the germline V gene. Trimming took off 6 bases at V and 0 bases at J, with 12 bases between the two ends. CDR3 amino acids: CASSPSVTSYNEQFF. The CDR3 DNA sequence: TGTGCCAGCTCCCCGAGCGTAACCTCCTACAATGAGCAGTTCTTC. Full variable domain (rest looked up from reference TRBV18 and TRBJ2-1): NAGVMQNPRHLVRRRGQEARLRCSPMKGHSHVYWYRQLPEEGLKFMVYLQKENIIDESGMPKERFSAEFPKEGPSILRIQQVVRGDSAAYFCASSPSVTSYNEQFFGPGTRLTVL.

V usage is TRBV19 and J usage is TRBJ1-5; TRBD1 might be the D (6 bases). The V and J ends lost 1 base and 0 bases respectively, with 10 bases between them. From germline, CDR1 is LNHDA and CDR2 SQIVND (reference sequence). The CDR3 is 16 amino acids. For the CDR3, the DNA is TGTGCCAGTAGTATAGGTGGCAGGGGTAGCAATCAGCCCCAGCATTTT. It yields the protein CASSIGGRGSNQPQHF.

This clone appeared once. The V gene is TRBV6-5, the J gene TRBJ1-1; 10 nucleotides match TRBD1. Germline trimming cut 0 bases from V and 5 bases from J; bases unmatched to any gene: 3. CDR1 MNHEY and CDR2 SVGAGI come from the germline V gene. The CDR3 is 15 residues long. CDR3 nucleotides: TGTGCCAGCAGTTACTCTAGGACAGGGGGAACTGAAGCTTTCTTT. This sequence encodes CASSYSRTGGTEAFF.

The V call is TRBV19, the J call TRBJ2-2, with D unclear. Germline V CDR1 and CDR2: LNHDA, SQIVND (reference sequence). V was cut by 0 bases and J by 7 bases, with 6 bases left in between. The CDR3 is 13 amino acids. The CDR3 DNA reads TGTGCCAGTAGTATAGATCATGGCGGGGAGCTGTTTTTT. Protein product: CASSIDHGGELFF.

The V gene is TRBV11-3, the J gene TRBJ1-1; no clear D gene. The CDR3 covers 13 residues. Between the trimmed V and J ends, which lost 1 base and 5 bases, there was a span of 8 bases. The germline V gene encodes CDR1 SGHNT and CDR2 YENEEA. This CDR3 reads CASSLGIRTEAFF. The DNA of the CDR3 is TGTGCCAGCAGCTTAGGGATTCGGACTGAAGCTTTCTTT. Complete variable domain (other parts from reference TRBV11-3 and TRBJ1-1): EAGVVQSPRYKIIEKKQPVAFWCNPISGHNTLYWYLQNLGQGPELLIRYENEEAVDDSQLPKDRFSAERLKGVDSTLKIQPAELGDSAVYLCASSLGIRTEAFFGQGTRLTVV.